These 10 T cell receptor beta chains were all obtained from the same sample, sequenced in a study of blood T cell repertoires in COVID-19. Clones were sequenced by immunoSEQ multiplex PCR, and TCRdb holds only the in-frame ones, with some missing. The sample holds approximately 3,000 clones, roughly nine tenths seen once. The sequenced sample consisted of peripheral blood. The receptors stem from a human donor with active COVID-19. The donor label of this sample is uncertain.

The chain combines TRBV19 with TRBJ1-1, with D tentatively TRBD1 (6 bases). The germline V gene encodes CDR1 LNHDA and CDR2 SQIVND (reference sequence). The CDR3 is 15 amino acids. The V and J ends lost 4 bases and 2 bases respectively, with 14 bases between them. The CDR3 DNA reads TGTGCCAGTAGTAAATGGGAACAGGGAAACACTGAAGCTTTCTTT. Amino acid sequence: CASSKWEQGNTEAFF. The whole variable domain, filled in from reference TRBV19 and TRBJ1-1, reads DGGITQSPKYLFRKEGQNVTLSCEQNLNHDAMYWYRQDPGQGLRLIYYSQIVNDFQKGDIAEGYSVSREKKESFPLTVTSAQKNPTAFYLCASSKWEQGNTEAFFGQGTRLTVV.

The chain employs TRBV3-1 (or the pseudogene TRBV3-2) and TRBJ1-3; D remains unclear. Per the germline V gene, CDR1 is LGHDT and CDR2 is YNNKEL (reference sequence). This CDR3 spans 15 amino acids. V was pared by 4 bases and J by 0 bases, with 10 bases between. In DNA form, the CDR3 reads TGTGCCAGCAGCCTAACAGCGGACTCTGGAAACACCATATATTTT. Amino acids: CASSLTADSGNTIYF.

The chain couples TRBV18 to TRBJ2-2; 7 bases align to TRBD1. Germline V lookup: CDR1 KGHSH, CDR2 LQKENI. The junction had 7 bases not matched to a gene; V was cut back by 3 bases and J by 0 bases. This CDR3 region has 17 residues. CDR3 region: CASSPLNRGTNTGELFF. The CDR3 bases are TGTGCCAGCTCACCGTTAAACAGGGGAACGAACACCGGGGAGCTGTTTTTT.

The J gene is TRBJ2-2, the V gene TRBV4-1; D unclear. Germline V gene data show CDR1 as MGHRA and CDR2 as YSYEKL. Trimming cost V 1 base and J 12 bases, with 9 bases left between them. This CDR3 region has 12 residues. The CDR3 nucleotides read TGCGCCAGCAGCCAAGGAATGGCACAGCTGTTTTTT. Protein sequence: CASSQGMAQLFF.

The chain recombines TRBV29-1 with TRBJ2-3, with D possibly matching TRBD1 (6 bases). The CDR3 length is 14 residues. Germline CDR1 is SQVTM and CDR2 is ANQGSEA. V was trimmed by 4 bases and J by 2 bases, leaving 13 bases between them. CDR3 sequence reads: CSVARGQTTDTQYF. Written as DNA, the CDR3 is TGCAGCGTTGCTAGAGGACAGACCACAGATACGCAGTATTTT.

The chain uses TRBV2 and TRBJ2-3; D perhaps matches TRBD2 (6 bases). CDR3 length: 17 residues. The germline V and J ends were trimmed by 3 bases and 0 bases, with 16 bases remaining between them. Germline-derived CDR1 and CDR2 are SNHLY and FYNNEI. CDR3 amino acids: CASSESTDGGSTDTQYF. CDR3 nucleotide sequence: TGTGCCAGCAGTGAGTCTACAGATGGGGGGAGCACAGATACGCAGTATTTT.

This clone appeared a few times. V usage is TRBV4-2 and J usage is TRBJ1-2; 7 nucleotides agree with TRBD1. The CDR3 runs to 15 residues. The V and J ends lost 0 bases and 2 bases, in that order; junction bases with no gene match: 3. The germline gives CDR1 LGHNA, CDR2 YNFKEQ. CDR3 sequence (DNA): TGTGCCAGCAGCCAAGAGGGACAGAAAAACTATGGCTACACCTTC. Its translation is CASSQEGQKNYGYTF.

This clone was recorded only once. The rearrangement joins TRBV24-1 to TRBJ2-1; 11 positions agree with TRBD2. In germline, CDR1 is KGHDR, CDR2 SFDVKD. V was pared by 4 bases and J by 5 bases, with 6 bases of the junction left unmatched. This CDR3 region has 16 residues. DNA for the CDR3: TGTGCCACCAGTGACCTTAGCGGGGGGGCAAACAATGAGCAGTTCTTC. Protein: CATSDLSGGANNEQFF.

The gene calls are TRBV27 and TRBJ2-7, with 7 positions matching TRBD1. Germline values: CDR1 MNHEY, CDR2 SMNVEV (reference sequence). This CDR3 comprises 15 residues. V gave up 2 bases and J gave up 5 bases; unmatched junction bases: 9. The chain's CDR3 is CASSLARGFLDEQYF. The CDR3 DNA reads as TGTGCCAGCAGTTTAGCCAGGGGGTTCTTGGACGAGCAGTACTTC.

The rearrangement uses TRBV24-1 and TRBJ2-4, with D perhaps TRBD2 (7 bases). The CDR3 has 13 residues. V lost 7 bases and J lost 9, with 15 bases in between. Germline CDR1 reads KGHDR; CDR2 reads SFDVKD. The CDR3 coding sequence is TGTGCCACCAGAGGCGGGGGCAGGGGCATTCAGTACTTC. It is translated as CATRGGGRGIQYF.